This T cell receptor (beta chain) was retrieved from a study of shared clonotypes between healthy human individuals. Regarding the study as a whole: Larger estimated richness was generally recorded for naive subsets relative to memory subsets.

As to this clone: What it recognizes is unknown.

The naive CD8 subset, CD45RO-negative cells positively selected for CCR7, excluded terminally differentiated effector memory CD45RA+ cells. This CDR3 contains 14 residues. The V segment lost 3 bases and the J segment 5 bases; nucleotides outside the gene matches: 6. Germline-derived CDR1 and CDR2 are SGHNT and YYREEE (reference sequence). TCRdb's copy holds only in-frame clones and misses some; the assay was immunoSEQ multiplex PCR. The sample shows about 2.2 million clones, 85% to 95% of them seen only once. The TCR comes from a man younger than 35 in good health. Some clones in this sample may be carry-over from other donors' samples. The rearrangement links TRBV5-4 to TRBJ2-5; 8 positions agree with TRBD1. The material sequenced was naive CD8+ T cells from PBMCs. CDR3 coding DNA: TGTGCCAGCAGCTACGGACAGGGTGCGGAGACCCAGTACTTC. It is translated as CASSYGQGAETQYF. The full variable domain, in which reference TRBV5-4 and TRBJ2-5 provide the parts outside the CDR3, is ETGVTQSPTHLIKTRGQQVTLRCSSQSGHNTVSWYQQALGQGPQFIFQYYREEENGRGNFPPRFSGLQFPNYSSELNVNALELDDSALYLCASSYGQGAETQYFGPGTRLLVL.